Detailed here is one T cell receptor beta chain. No antigen is known for it. Base qualities are missing; no much larger clone stands one base away. CDR1 and CDR2 were assigned from the germline V gene as SGHNT and YENEEA. From V the trimming removes 5 bases and from J it removes 0 bases, while the gene matches leave 2 bases of the junction unaccounted for. Including the terminal cysteine and phenylalanine, the CDR3 comprises 15 residues. The only DNA kept is the CDR3, 45 bases in frame from the first base. The data are from a study of control samples from healthy donors and cancer patients (TCRdb year 2020). The library was built by means of the immunoSEQ multiplex PCR assay. The table comes from immuneACCESS by way of TCRdb, which keeps in-frame sequences with V and J called. Part of the clones is missing from these tables; in studies checked, under half for an unresolved V gene and the rest for unknown reasons. In this sample the table shows about 89,000 clones, 70% to 90% of which occur a single time. The top ten constitute 2.1% of the sample.

The sample comprised blood. The V and J genes are TRBV11-3 and TRBJ2-2; 8 nucleotides in the junction match TRBD2. The TCR was taken from a woman in her thirties or forties in good health. The nucleotide sequence reads as follows: TGTGCCAGCAGCACGGGAGGGCCGAACACCGGGGAGCTGTTTTTT. This gives the protein CASSTGGPNTGELFF.